Shown below are 15 T cell receptor beta chains from a single sample sequenced in a study of T cells in Graves' hyperthyroidism and ophthalmopathy. There were TCR beta CDR3 regions amplified from RNA transcripts. The HTBI primer set served for first-round RT-PCR of the TCR CDR3. Each CDR3 protein gets one entry after TCRdb re-called the multiplex PCR reads with MiXCR. Here the sample spans 560,000 or so distinct CDR3 sequences, around 42% being singletons. Sequenced input: peripheral blood or thyroid tissue (not recorded which). The receptors were sampled from a young woman with Graves' hyperthyroidism.

This clonotype has more than one count but fewer than ten. This chain joins TRBV19 and TRBJ1-1; TRBD1 agrees at 11 bases. The CDR3 consists of 15 residues. Germline V lookup: CDR1 LNHDA, CDR2 SQIVND (reference sequence). V dropped 4 bases and J dropped 6; count of bases not matched to a gene: 7. Here the CDR3 reads CASSRTGGSSAEAFF. The CDR3 DNA reads as TGTGCCAGTAGTAGGACAGGGGGCTCGTCGGCTGAAGCTTTCTTT.

The rearrangement links TRBV30 to TRBJ1-2; D perhaps matches TRBD1 (5 bases). V lost 8 bases and J lost 5, with 18 bases in between. CDR3 length equals 13 residues. Germline V CDR1 and CDR2: GTSNPN, SVGIG (reference sequence). The CDR3 sequence: CARVPRAGYGYTF. CDR3 bases: TGTGCCCGAGTTCCCCGAGCAGGGTATGGCTACACCTTC.

This clonotype was observed at least ten times. V and J are TRBV2 and TRBJ1-2; tentatively, D is TRBD1 (6 bases). Germline loops: CDR1 SNHLY, CDR2 FYNNEI. V was pared by 6 bases and J by 8 bases, with 13 bases between. This CDR3 contains 12 residues. The CDR3 nucleotides are TGTGCCAGCAGCTTATCAGGGGTCGGCTACACCTTC. As protein: CASSLSGVGYTF.

This clonotype was detected many times. The chain links TRBV29-1 to TRBJ2-7; D gene ambiguous. Germline loops: CDR1 SQVTM, CDR2 ANQGSEA. V was trimmed by 7 bases and J by 1 base, leaving 8 bases between them. The CDR3 extends over 11 amino acids. The CDR3 reads CSAGWSYEQYF. Written as DNA, the CDR3 is TGCAGCGCCGGGTGGTCCTACGAGCAGTACTTC.

V usage is TRBV29-1 and J usage is TRBJ2-7; TRBD2 might be the D (5 bases). This CDR3 contains 12 residues. CDR1 is SQVTM and CDR2 is ANQGSEA in the germline V gene. The V gene lost 4 bases and the J gene lost 6 bases, with 13 bases spanning the gap. CDR3 DNA: TGCAGCGTTGCGATCACGGGGAGCGAGCAGTACTTC. Its protein is CSVAITGSEQYF.

As regards this clonotype: A clone one base away is much larger, so this may be a read error. The chain carries TRBV24-1 and TRBJ1-5; no firm D call. Trimming removed 1 base at V and 8 bases at J, with 8 bases between. Germline V gives CDR1 KGHDR, CDR2 SFDVKD. The CDR3 runs to 13 residues. CDR3 loop: CATSDFRYEPQHF. The CDR3 DNA sequence: TGTGCCACCAGTGATTTCCGCTATGAGCCCCAGCATTTT.

This clonotype showed up just a few times. The chain combines TRBV7-9 with TRBJ2-7; D assignment may be TRBD1 or TRBD2 (6 bases each). Trimming left V 7 bases short and J 0 bases short, with 19 bases between. This CDR3 region has 16 residues. Germline CDR1 and CDR2: SEHNR and FQNEAQ (reference sequence). DNA for the CDR3: TGTGCCAGCAACGTCCGGGGGCAGGTAATCTCCTACGAGCAGTACTTC. As protein: CASNVRGQVISYEQYF.

Written as DNA, the CDR3 is TGTGCCAGCAGCCCCCAGTTGTCTGAAGCTTTCTTT. Translated, it gives CASSPQLSEAFF. This chain connects TRBV11-3 to TRBJ1-1; no clear D. Trimming stripped 5 bases from V and 6 bases from J, with 10 bases between. The CDR3 consists of 12 residues. Looked up from germline, CDR1 is SGHNT and CDR2 is YENEEA. The full variable domain, its missing parts supplied by reference TRBV11-3 and TRBJ1-1, is EAGVVQSPRYKIIEKKQPVAFWCNPISGHNTLYWYLQNLGQGPELLIRYENEEAVDDSQLPKDRFSAERLKGVDSTLKIQPAELGDSAVYLCASSPQLSEAFFGQGTRLTVV.

The chain carries TRBV9 and TRBJ2-2, with 9 bases lining up with TRBD2. CDR3 length: 17 residues. Germline V gene data show CDR1 as SGDLS and CDR2 as YYNGEE. V was pared by 4 bases and J by 5 bases, with 12 bases of the junction left unmatched. The CDR3 here is CASSTLAGVGETGELFF. As DNA, the CDR3 is TGTGCCAGCAGCACCTTAGCGGGAGTGGGCGAGACCGGGGAGCTGTTTTTT.

This chain connects TRBV10-3 to TRBJ2-7, with a possible D match to TRBD1 (6 bases). Trimming cost V 2 bases and J 2 bases, with 13 bases left between them. Looked up from germline, CDR1 is ENHRY and CDR2 is SYGVKD. The CDR3 consists of 15 residues. CDR3 sequence: CAISEGQRVTYEQYF. The CDR3 bases are TGTGCCATCAGTGAGGGACAGAGGGTGACCTACGAGCAGTACTTC.

The rearrangement joins TRBV7-9 to TRBJ1-4, with D unclear. The CDR3 extends over 13 amino acids. Germline V lookup: CDR1 SEHNR, CDR2 FQNEAQ (reference sequence). V lost 5 bases, J lost 7 bases, and 11 bases lay in between. The CDR3 loop is CASSVVWCEKLFF. CDR3 bases: TGTGCCAGCAGCGTGGTCTGGTGTGAAAAACTGTTTTTT.

The J gene is TRBJ2-2, the V gene TRBV7-8, with D hard to call. Trimming removed 2 bases from V and 8 bases from J, with 9 bases in between. The CDR3 runs 13 residues. Germline CDR1 SGHVS, CDR2 FQNEAQ. The CDR3 coding sequence is TGTGCCAGCAGCTTATCGTTTAGGGGGGAGCTGTTTTTT. Amino acids: CASSLSFRGELFF.

As for this clonotype: One end of the junction fails to match germline, which may point to a read error. The V gene is TRBV10-2, the J gene TRBJ1-6, with D tentatively TRBD1 (6 bases). The CDR3 covers 15 residues. CDR1 is WSHSY, CDR2 SAAADI, per germline. The DNA of the CDR3 is TGTGCCAGCGGAGGGGGTGCCGGATATAATTCACCCCTCCACTTT. Translated, it gives CASGGGAGYNSPLHF.

Comments on this clonotype: Given a much more abundant clone one base away, this may be a read error. The chain couples TRBV10-3 to TRBJ2-7; TRBD2 is a possible D gene (6 bases). This CDR3 comprises 16 residues. Per germline, CDR1 ENHRY and CDR2 SYGVKD. Deletions cut 10 bases from V and 2 bases from J, with 24 bases between. The CDR3 nucleotides are TGTGCCAACACAGAGGGGACTTCCCTCGCAACCTACGAGCAGTACTTC. Protein product: CANTEGTSLATYEQYF.

This chain uses TRBV14 with TRBJ1-2; a possible D gene is TRBD1 (6 bases). Between the trimmed V and J ends, which lost 8 bases and 6 bases, there was a span of 19 bases. There are 14 residues in the CDR3. Germline V gene data show CDR1 as SGHDN and CDR2 as FVKESK. The CDR3 reads CASSHNTGKDGYTF. The CDR3 DNA sequence: TGTGCCAGCTCACACAATACAGGGAAAGATGGCTACACCTTC.